A single sample is the source of the 14 T cell receptor beta chains below, sequenced in a study of identical twins. TCRdb reanalysed the 5' RACE reads using MiXCR and keeps one entry per CDR3 protein. This sample has under 250,000 distinct CDR3 sequences; approximately 9% occur once, and the top ten carry over 4.5%. The material sequenced was memory (CD45RO+) T cells sorted from blood. These receptors were obtained from a woman aged 18-29 years in good health.

The V and J genes are TRBV18 and TRBJ2-1, with D perhaps matching TRBD2 (6 bases). This CDR3 region has 13 residues. V lost 3 bases and J lost 8, with 11 bases in between. CDR1 is KGHSH and CDR2 is LQKENI in the germline V gene. CDR3 DNA: TGTGCCAGCTCACCTCTGACTAGTGATGAGCAGTTCTTC. Translating gives CASSPLTSDEQFF. Variable domain in full (rest from reference TRBV18 and TRBJ2-1): NAGVMQNPRHLVRRRGQEARLRCSPMKGHSHVYWYRQLPEEGLKFMVYLQKENIIDESGMPKERFSAEFPKEGPSILRIQQVVRGDSAAYFCASSPLTSDEQFFGPGTRLTVL.

This clonotype was detected a few times. This rearrangement joins TRBV10-1 to TRBJ2-5; D unresolved. The CDR3 extends over 14 amino acids. The V and J ends lost 5 bases and 1 base respectively, with 11 bases between them. Germline loops: CDR1 WNHNN, CDR2 SYGVQD (reference sequence). CDR3 bases: TGCGCCAGCAGTCCGGACGGATCCCAAGAGACCCAGTACTTC. This translates into CASSPDGSQETQYF.

V usage is TRBV4-3 and J usage is TRBJ2-1; 12 bases are a match to TRBD2. This CDR3 has 16 amino acids. The V gene's germline CDR1 is LGHNA and CDR2 YSLEER. V shed 0 bases, J shed 7 bases, and the junction held 4 bases outside the gene matches. The CDR3 protein is CASSQDSTSGRNEQFF. The CDR3 DNA reads as TGCGCCAGCAGCCAAGATAGTACTAGCGGGAGGAATGAGCAGTTCTTC.

There are many counts of this clonotype. The V gene is TRBV7-8, the J gene TRBJ2-5; TRBD1 matches at 7 bases. After removal of 6 bases from V and 5 bases from J, the junction contained 6 bases not matched to a gene. The germline V gene has CDR1 SGHVS and CDR2 FQNEAQ. The CDR3 is made up of 13 amino acids. CDR3 residues: CASRQGRLETQYF. The CDR3 nucleotides read TGTGCCAGCAGACAGGGGCGGTTGGAGACCCAGTACTTC. The whole variable domain, remainder taken from reference TRBV7-8 and TRBJ2-5, is GAGVSQSPRYKVAKRGQDVALRCDPISGHVSLFWYQQALGQGPEFLTYFQNEAQLDKSGLPSDRFFAERPEGSVSTLKIQRTQQEDSAVYLCASRQGRLETQYFGPGTRLLVL.

CDR3 residues: CSARDIGGYSYEQYF. The DNA of the CDR3 is TGCAGTGCTAGAGATATCGGCGGCTACTCCTACGAGCAGTACTTC. The J gene is TRBJ2-7, the V gene TRBV20-1, with unresolved D. This CDR3 is built from 15 residues. Germline V gives CDR1 DFQATT, CDR2 SNEGSKA (reference sequence). With 0 bases removed from V and 0 bases from J, the gap between germline ends came to 12 bases.

The chain recombines TRBV20-1 with TRBJ2-7; D might be TRBD1 or TRBD2, each matching 5 bases. In germline, CDR1 is DFQATT, CDR2 SNEGSKA (reference sequence). The CDR3 spans 12 residues. Trimming stripped 8 bases from V and 7 bases from J, with 18 bases between. The CDR3 DNA reads as TGCAGTTCCCTAGGCCTCGAGGGGGAGCAGTACTTC. It encodes CSSLGLEGEQYF.

Ten or more counts support this clonotype. V is TRBV20-1 and J is TRBJ2-5; 7 bases agree with TRBD2. CDR3 size: 13 residues. The ends lost 2 bases at V and 3 bases at J; junction bases unmatched: 3. Germline lookup yields CDR1 DFQATT and CDR2 SNEGSKA (reference sequence). CDR3 residues: CSARNGGEETQYF. CDR3 nucleotides: TGCAGTGCTAGAAATGGGGGGGAAGAGACCCAGTACTTC.

This clonotype was found a few times. V and J are TRBV9 and TRBJ2-1; D not resolved. Germline CDR1 and CDR2: SGDLS and YYNGEE. Trimming cost V 2 bases and J 2 bases, with 11 bases left between them. This CDR3 has 15 residues. The CDR3 region has the DNA TGTGCCAGCAGCGTTTTCGGTGAGACCTACAATGAGCAGTTCTTC. Translating gives CASSVFGETYNEQFF.

This rearrangement joins TRBV10-3 to TRBJ2-3; D uncertain. Looked up from germline, CDR1 is ENHRY and CDR2 is SYGVKD. V lost 7 bases and J 1 base, leaving 9 bases between the germline ends. The CDR3 runs 13 residues. The CDR3 protein is CAINHDGTDTQYF. The CDR3 nucleotides read TGTGCCATCAACCATGACGGCACAGATACGCAGTATTTT.

This clonotype was seen many times. This chain links TRBV10-3 with TRBJ2-2; 8 nucleotides align to TRBD1. CDR1 is ENHRY, CDR2 SYGVKD, per germline. With V trimmed by 4 bases and J by 5 bases, 9 bases remained unmatched. The CDR3 is 16 residues long. In nucleotides, the CDR3 is TGTGCCATCAGTGTCACCGGAGGACAGGGAACCGGGGAGCTGTTTTTT. This codes for CAISVTGGQGTGELFF.

This chain connects TRBV20-1 to TRBJ2-7; the match to TRBD2 covers 8 bases. This CDR3 is 14 amino acids long. Germline CDR1 is DFQATT and CDR2 is SNEGSKA (reference sequence). J was trimmed by 3 bases and V by 6 bases; bases with no gene match: 10. The CDR3 region is CSASSRGLGYEQYF. The CDR3 DNA follows: TGCAGTGCCAGCAGTCGGGGACTAGGCTACGAGCAGTACTTC.

This clonotype was recorded at least ten times. V usage is TRBV7-9 and J usage is TRBJ2-1, with TRBD2 matching 8 bases. Per the germline V gene, CDR1 is SEHNR and CDR2 is FQNEAQ (reference sequence). The CDR3 length is 16 residues. The V and J ends lost 5 bases and 8 bases, in that order; junction bases with no gene match: 14. CDR3 in DNA: TGTGCCAGCAGCCTAAAAGCGGGAGTAGGGTCCGATGAGCAGTTCTTC. This encodes CASSLKAGVGSDEQFF.

CDR3 DNA sequence: TGTGCCATCAGAGATGGACAGCCGAACACTGAAGCTTTCTTT. Protein product: CAIRDGQPNTEAFF. The chain recombines TRBV10-3 with TRBJ1-1, with D perhaps TRBD1 (6 bases). Trimming removed 6 bases from V and 1 base from J, with 12 bases in between. This CDR3 is 14 amino acids long. Germline CDR1 is ENHRY and CDR2 is SYGVKD.

This clonotype was seen a handful of times. The J gene is TRBJ2-3, the V gene TRBV29-1, with TRBD1 identical over 10 bases. Looked up from germline, CDR1 is SQVTM and CDR2 is ANQGSEA. V shed 8 bases and J 4 bases; nucleotides not matched to a gene: 3. The CDR3 extends over 12 amino acids. CDR3 DNA: TGCAGCTCCGGGACAGGGGCAGATACGCAGTATTTT. Protein product: CSSGTGADTQYF.